This TCR beta chain was recorded in a study of blood T cell repertoires in COVID-19. This CDR3 spans 17 amino acids. V dropped 6 bases and J dropped 6; count of bases not matched to a gene: 17. Germline V gene data show CDR1 as MNHEY and CDR2 as SMNVEV (reference sequence). Measured with immunoSEQ multiplex PCR; TCRdb has only the in-frame clones, and not every one. The sample includes 230,000 or so clones, 70% to 90% of them seen just once. The chain recombines TRBV27 with TRBJ1-5; 7 bases line up with TRBD1. Specimen: PBMCs or T cells enriched from blood (not recorded which). This sequence was found in a woman aged 45 to 65 with acute COVID-19. DNA for the CDR3: TGTGCCAGCAGCCCATCACCCTGGACAGGCAGCCGTCAGCCCCAGCATTTT. It yields the protein CASSPSPWTGSRQPQHF.